The clone carrying this T cell receptor (beta chain) was detected only once. J lost 2 bases, V lost 4 bases, and 4 bases had no gene match. Germline V CDR1 and CDR2: MGHRA, YSYEKL. The CDR3 spans 16 residues. The data stem from a study of technical replicates of blood from a handful of donors. Assay used: immunoSEQ multiplex PCR; TCRdb lists only in-frame clones, some missing. The sample has more than 75,000 clones, approximately 96% seen once. This TCR came from a human donor in good health. Sequenced input: T cells isolated from PBMCs. J is TRBJ2-4 and V is TRBV4-1, with 11 positions matching TRBD1. For the CDR3, the DNA is TGCGCCAGCAGCCCTGGACAGGGGGCTACCAAAAACATTCAGTACTTC. Its translation: CASSPGQGATKNIQYF.